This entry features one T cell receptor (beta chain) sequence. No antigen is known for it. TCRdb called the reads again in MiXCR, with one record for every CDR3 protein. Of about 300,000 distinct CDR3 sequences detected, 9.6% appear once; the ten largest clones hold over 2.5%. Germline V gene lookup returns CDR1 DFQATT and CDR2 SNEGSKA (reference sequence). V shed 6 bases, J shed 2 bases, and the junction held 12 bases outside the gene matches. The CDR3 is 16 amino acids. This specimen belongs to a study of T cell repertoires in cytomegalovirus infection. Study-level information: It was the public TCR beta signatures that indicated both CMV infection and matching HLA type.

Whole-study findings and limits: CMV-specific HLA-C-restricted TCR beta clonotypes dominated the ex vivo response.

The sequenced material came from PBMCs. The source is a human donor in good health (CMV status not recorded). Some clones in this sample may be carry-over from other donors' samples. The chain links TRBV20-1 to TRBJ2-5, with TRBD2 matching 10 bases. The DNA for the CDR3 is TGCAGTGCCCTCCCCTTCCGACTAGCGGGTCAAGAGACCCAGTACTTC. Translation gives CSALPFRLAGQETQYF.